One and the same sample provided the 16 T cell receptor beta chains below, sequenced in a study of post-analysis software for immune sequencing data. Whole-study results and caveats: With TRBV5-6, TRBV5-1 and TRBV20-1 included, roughly five TRBV segments were more frequent in patients than in controls.

Their specific antigens are unknown. Presence of unique molecular identifiers characterized the TCR beta cDNA libraries. TCRdb itself ran the PCR reads through MiXCR, one entry per CDR3 protein. In the table there are hundreds of thousands of distinct CDR3 sequences, less than 35% of which are singletons. Sequenced sample: blood. These receptors originate from a girl under 18 with multiple sclerosis.

The chain employs TRBV4-1 and TRBJ1-1, with a possible D match to TRBD1 (5 bases). This CDR3 spans 14 amino acids. Per germline, CDR1 MGHRA and CDR2 YSYEKL. V was trimmed by 4 bases and J by 3 bases, leaving 12 bases between them. The CDR3: CASSRSTDYTEAFF. CDR3 nucleotides: TGCGCCAGCAGCCGATCGACAGATTACACTGAAGCTTTCTTT.

This clonotype showed up many times. This chain connects TRBV6-5 to TRBJ2-1, with a weak D call TRBD1 (5 bases). V was cut by 2 bases and J by 7 bases, with 15 bases left in between. The CDR3 runs 15 residues. The germline V gene has CDR1 MNHEY and CDR2 SVGAGI. In nucleotides, the CDR3 is TGTGCCAGCAGTTACGATTTGACAGACCAGAATGAGCAGTTCTTC. This translates into CASSYDLTDQNEQFF.

The chain combines TRBV4-3 with TRBJ2-1; D is unresolved. V was cut by 4 bases and J by 7 bases, with 11 bases left in between. CDR1 and CDR2 from the germline V gene are LGHNA and YSLEER. The CDR3 runs 13 residues. CDR3 sequence reads: CASSRPPANEQFF. Here the CDR3 DNA reads TGCGCCAGCAGCCGCCCCCCCGCGAATGAGCAGTTCTTC.

This chain uses TRBV27 with TRBJ2-7; possible D gene TRBD2, 5 bases. The CDR3 loop spans 19 amino acids. CDR1 is MNHEY, CDR2 SMNVEV, per germline (reference sequence). The germline V and J ends were trimmed by 7 bases and 0 bases, with 28 bases remaining between them. DNA for the CDR3: TGTGCCAGCAATAGCCCGGCGGGCAGAAGAAAGGGCTGCTCCTACGAGCAGTACTTC. It is translated as CASNSPAGRRKGCSYEQYF.

Of note for this clonotype: A single base separates this from a much larger clone, so it may be a read error. The chain is built from TRBV7-2 and TRBJ2-1, with D unresolved. The germline V gene encodes CDR1 SGHTA and CDR2 FQGNSA. The CDR3 spans 11 residues. Between the trimmed V and J ends, which lost 1 base and 13 bases, there was a span of 8 bases. This CDR3 reads CASSLVGTQFF. CDR3 nucleotide sequence: TGTGCCAGCAGCTTAGTCGGAACCCAGTTCTTC.

The rearrangement links TRBV4-3 to TRBJ2-1; D gene unclear. This CDR3 has 13 residues. The V gene's germline CDR1 is LGHNA and CDR2 YSLEER. Trimming took 0 bases from V and 8 from J, leaving 8 bases between them. The chain's CDR3 is CASSQEYRDEQFF. The CDR3 DNA reads TGCGCCAGCAGCCAAGAGTATAGAGATGAGCAGTTCTTC.

The CDR3 is CSAQGLVSDTGELFF. CDR3 DNA: TGCAGTGCCCAAGGGCTAGTTAGCGACACCGGGGAGCTGTTTTTT. The chain uses TRBV20-1 and TRBJ2-2; perhaps TRBD2 as D (5 bases). V was clipped by 6 bases and J by 3 bases, with 17 bases between them. This CDR3 contains 15 residues. Germline values: CDR1 DFQATT, CDR2 SNEGSKA (reference sequence).

The chain couples TRBV20-1 to TRBJ2-1; D may correspond to TRBD1 or TRBD2 (6 bases each). The ends were cut back, 0 bases at V and 3 bases at J, with 12 bases in the middle. The CDR3 extends over 15 amino acids. Germline CDR1 reads DFQATT; CDR2 reads SNEGSKA (reference sequence). This chain's CDR3 is CSARDFRGLYNEQFF. As DNA, the CDR3 is TGCAGTGCTAGAGATTTTCGGGGGCTCTACAATGAGCAGTTCTTC.

Only a few counts were recorded for this clonotype. The chain is built from TRBV4-1 and TRBJ1-2, with 8 positions matching TRBD1. With 0 bases clipped from V and 4 bases from J, the junction kept 7 bases outside the gene matches. Per the germline V gene, CDR1 is MGHRA and CDR2 is YSYEKL. The CDR3 contains 16 residues. The CDR3 loop is CASSQEATGALYGYTF. Here the CDR3 DNA reads TGCGCCAGCAGCCAAGAGGCGACAGGGGCCCTCTATGGCTACACCTTC.

This chain connects TRBV7-2 to TRBJ2-4; D might be TRBD2 (6 bases). The CDR3 spans 17 residues. Germline V gives CDR1 SGHTA, CDR2 FQGNSA. Trimming left V 1 base short and J 3 bases short, with 16 bases between. This CDR3 is CASSLVIRREGKNIQYF. The DNA for the CDR3 is TGTGCCAGCAGCTTAGTAATTAGGCGGGAAGGCAAAAACATTCAGTACTTC.

The V call is TRBV7-9, the J call TRBJ2-7; 8 nucleotides agree with TRBD1. The CDR3 totals 15 residues. The germline V gene has CDR1 SEHNR and CDR2 FQNEAQ (reference sequence). With V trimmed by 2 bases and J by 0 bases, 3 bases remained unmatched. CDR3 protein: CASSLLGQDSYEQYF. The CDR3 DNA is TGTGCCAGCAGCTTACTGGGACAGGACTCCTACGAGCAGTACTTC.

The chain couples TRBV12-3 or TRBV12-4 to TRBJ2-7; weak D call: TRBD2 (6 bases). Deletions cut 1 base from V and 5 bases from J, with 12 bases between. This CDR3 is 14 amino acids long. The CDR3 loop is CASSLVSGRNEQYF. CDR3 DNA sequence: TGTGCCAGCAGTTTAGTTAGCGGCAGGAACGAGCAGTACTTC.

The chain uses TRBV7-2 and TRBJ2-1; 14 bases are a match to TRBD2. This CDR3 is 17 amino acids long. Losses at the gene ends were 4 bases for V and 7 bases for J; bases not matched to a gene: 9. The germline V gene has CDR1 SGHTA and CDR2 FQGNSA. The CDR3 here is CASSSYPGTSGRNEQFF. CDR3 in DNA: TGTGCCAGCAGCTCGTACCCCGGGACTAGCGGGAGAAATGAGCAGTTCTTC.

The rearrangement uses TRBV20-1 and TRBJ2-1; maybe TRBD2 (5 bases). The CDR3 runs 13 residues. V shed 3 bases and J shed 12 bases, with 18 bases lying between them. CDR1 and CDR2 (germline): DFQATT, SNEGSKA (reference sequence). The DNA of the CDR3 is TGCAGTGCTAGCCGGACTTTCCCCAACGGGCAGTTCTTC. Amino acids: CSASRTFPNGQFF.

This clonotype was observed a handful of times. In nucleotides, the CDR3 is TGCGCCAGCAGCTTGTGGGGACGGGGGCCCTACGAGCAGTACTTC. It encodes CASSLWGRGPYEQYF. The chain employs TRBV5-1 and TRBJ2-7, with D perhaps matching TRBD1 or TRBD2 (6 bases each). Looked up from germline, CDR1 is SGHRS and CDR2 is YFSETQ. This CDR3 has 15 residues. Trimming removed 1 base from V and 2 bases from J, with 13 bases in between.

This clonotype was detected a few times. The J gene is TRBJ2-7, the V gene TRBV3-1; D not resolved. This CDR3 has 14 amino acids. Germline lookup yields CDR1 LGHDT and CDR2 YNNKEL (reference sequence). The V gene lost 4 bases and the J gene lost 4 bases, with 14 bases spanning the gap. In DNA, the CDR3 is TGTGCCAGCAGCCCTCCGGGTTATTCATACGAGCAGTACTTC. Its protein is CASSPPGYSYEQYF.